The 25 T cell receptor delta chains below were found in one sample sequenced in a study of γδ T cells in repeated Plasmodium falciparum infection. TCRdb reanalyzed the multiplex PCR reads using CATT. Among 40,000 to 55,000 delta-chain clones listed, about 2% were seen once. Flow sorting of PBMC yielded separate Vgamma9/Vdelta2+ and Vdelta2-negative gammadelta T cell populations for bulk repertoire analysis. Sequencing was done on a sample of gamma-delta T cells from blood. These receptors were collected from a pool of human donors (malaria-infected and uninfected, not separated).

This clone has a handful of counts. This likely reflects a read error, since a far larger clone is one base away. Other nucleotide sequences in the sample specify the same CDR3. The rearrangement uses TRDV3 and TRDJ1; D not certain. The J gene, left out of TCRdb, was set here by checking the DNA against germline. With 3 bases removed from V and 0 bases from J, the gap between germline ends came to 17 bases. The CDR3 covers 15 residues. Germline V CDR1 and CDR2: TVYSNPD, GDNSRS (reference sequence). For the CDR3, the DNA is TGTGCCTTCCCATATTTTGCTTATTACACCGATAAACTCATCTTT. Its translation is CAFPYFAYYTDKLIF.

This clone was recorded at least ten times. A single base is all that separates this from a far larger clone, so a read error is likely. This sample includes further DNA sequences coding for the same CDR3. The chain joins TRDV3 to TRDJ1; TRDD3 might be the D (10 bases). Germline-derived CDR1 and CDR2 are TVYSNPD and GDNSRS (reference sequence). This CDR3 has 21 residues. The chain's CDR3 is CALAWPSSPYWGILPTDKLIF. DNA of the CDR3: TGTGCCTTAGCTTGGCCTTCCTCCCCGTACTGGGGGATCCTTCCTACCGATAAGCTCATCTTT. The variable domain in full, completed from reference TRDV3 and TRDJ1, reads CDKVTQSSPDQTVASGSEVVLLCTYDTVYSNPDLFWYRIRPDYSFQFVFYGDNSRSEGADFTQGRFSVKHILTQKAFHLVISPVRTEDSATYYCALAWPSSPYWGILPTDKLIFGKGTRVTVEP.

There are a few counts of this clone. This DNA's translation differs at residue 18 from TCRdb's protein, which comes from a much larger clone; a read error is likely, and the protein shown is translated from the DNA. The chain has TRDV2 and TRDJ1, with 7 positions matching TRDD3. TCRdb leaves out the J gene; it was filled in here by matching the DNA to germline. The CDR3 totals 21 residues. Germline V gene lookup returns CDR1 GEAIGNYY and CDR2 EKD. The CDR3 region is CACDRLRFTGDPIAYTDELIF. The CDR3 DNA is TGTGCCTGTGACCGCTTAAGGTTTACTGGGGACCCCATAGCGTACACCGATGAACTCATCTTT.

This clone was recorded many times. One base separates it from a far larger clone, so it is likely a read error. Other DNA variants within this sample encode the same CDR3. V usage is TRDV1 and J usage is TRDJ1, with 8 bases lining up with TRDD3. The J gene was missing in TCRdb and was found by matching the end of the DNA to germline. There are 23 residues in the CDR3. The trim removed 4 bases at V and 5 bases at J, leaving 33 bases unmatched. Germline V gives CDR1 TSWWSYY, CDR2 QGS. The CDR3 loop is CALGVPSIPFHSTGGRAQDKLIF. The CDR3 DNA follows: TGTGCTCTTGGGGTTCCATCTATTCCCTTCCACAGTACTGGGGGGCGAGCCCAGGATAAACTCATCTTT.

Of note for this clone: With a far larger clone one base away, a read error is the likely cause. This same CDR3 is encoded by further DNA sequences in the sample. The chain is built from TRDV2 and TRDJ1; TRDD3 matches at 11 bases. No J segment appears in TCRdb, so it was assigned here by matching the sequence to germline. The V segment lost 0 bases and the J segment 5 bases; nucleotides outside the gene matches: 22. The CDR3 covers 21 residues. Germline V gene sequence: CDR1 GEAIGNYY, CDR2 EKD. In DNA form, the CDR3 reads TGTGCCTGTGACACCCTCACCTTATCTGTACTGGGGGATAATCGCACTGATAAACTCATCTTT. This sequence encodes CACDTLTLSVLGDNRTDKLIF.

This clone was seen a few times. This likely came from a read error, as a far larger clone is one base away. Other nucleotide sequences from this sample produce the same CDR3. The V call is TRDV1, the J call TRDJ1; 12 nucleotides agree with TRDD3. The J gene, left out of TCRdb, was set here by checking the DNA against germline. Germline V gene sequence: CDR1 TSWWSYY, CDR2 QGS. The CDR3 contains 23 residues. The CDR3 DNA sequence: TGTGCCCTTGGTACTCTTTTTCTGACTGGGGGATACCCCCCCCGTACGTACACCGATAAACTCATCTTT. It codes for CALGTLFLTGGYPPRTYTDKLIF.

This rearrangement joins TRDV1 to TRDJ2, with TRDD3 matching 13 bases. Since TCRdb gives no J gene, matching the DNA to germline was used here to assign it. This CDR3 has 25 residues. Losses at the gene ends were 3 bases for V and 4 bases for J; bases not matched to a gene: 29. The germline V gene has CDR1 TSWWSYY and CDR2 QGS. The CDR3 sequence is CALGDPPYAGTGGYGPQWRTAQLFF. The CDR3 coding sequence is TGTGCTCTTGGGGACCCTCCCTACGCCGGTACTGGGGGATACGGGCCCCAATGGAGGACAGCACAACTCTTCTTT.

This clone was detected many times. It differs at one base from a far larger clone, so likely a read error. The CDR3 coding sequence is TGTGCCTCCGGCCTTCCCCGTACTGGGGGATTCCCGTTCAAATGGTCAAATTGGCGGACCGATAAACTCATCTTT. Protein product: CASGLPRTGGFPFKWSNWRTDKLIF. The V call is TRDV3, the J call TRDJ1; TRDD3 agrees at 10 bases. CDR3 length: 25 amino acids. Germline CDR1 reads TVYSNPD; CDR2 reads GDNSRS (reference sequence). V lost 4 bases and J lost 2; bases outside the gene matches: 40.

Concerning this clone: TCRdb's entry gives the protein of a much larger clone, which mismatches this DNA's translation at residue 20, likely from a read error; the protein reported here is translated from the DNA. The V gene was identified as TRDV1, while no J gene was called; the table's D call TRDD3 went unverified against the DNA. Germline loops: CDR1 TSWWSYY, CDR2 QGS. This CDR3 region has 21 residues. CDR3 region: CALGDPSYAVLGVIYTDKLTF. The CDR3 nucleotides read TGTGCTCTTGGGGATCCTTCCTACGCCGTACTGGGGGTTATATACACCGATAAACTCACCTTT.

At least ten counts were recorded for this clone. This sequence joins TRDV1 and TRDJ1, with TRDD3 matching over 9 bases. TCRdb carries no J gene annotation; the J gene was assigned here by matching the DNA with germline. Per the germline V gene, CDR1 is TSWWSYY and CDR2 is QGS. The V and J ends lost 6 bases and 0 bases, in that order; junction bases with no gene match: 41. CDR3 length: 27 amino acids. CDR3 DNA sequence: TGTGCTCTTGGTCCCTGCCCTCGCCTGAGAGTGGGGGATAGTCACAGTAGAGGGTCACCACACACCGATAAACTCATCTTT. Residues: CALGPCPRLRVGDSHSRGSPHTDKLIF.

This clone occurred many times. The protein TCRdb lists belongs to a much larger clone and differs from this DNA's translation at residue 12, which points to a read error; the protein shown is made from the DNA. This chain connects TRDV1 to TRDJ1; 9 bases line up with TRDD2. CDR3 length: 22 residues. Unmatched junction bases numbered 24, after V lost 4 bases and J lost 0 bases. Germline loops: CDR1 TSWWSYY, CDR2 QGS. CDR3 coding DNA: TGTGCTCTTGGGGGTCCCGCCTTCCTACGAAACCGGGGATGGAGGTACACCGATAAACTCATCTTT. Its translation is CALGGPAFLRNRGWRYTDKLIF.

With respect to this clone: TCRdb records a much larger clone's protein for this DNA, with a difference at residue 5 that likely arises from a read error; the protein given is the translation of the DNA. The chain couples TRDV1 to TRDJ1, with 10 bases aligning to TRDD3. The J gene is not listed in TCRdb, so it was assigned here from a DNA match to germline. V was clipped by 4 bases and J by 4 bases; unmatched bases: 9. CDR1 is TSWWSYY, CDR2 QGS, per germline. The CDR3 runs to 16 residues. CDR3 sequence reads: CALGGVFGGYVDKLIF. The CDR3 DNA is TGTGCTCTTGGGGGAGTCTTCGGGGGATACGTCGATAAACTCATCTTT.

This clone was observed a handful of times. The protein TCRdb lists belongs to a much larger clone and differs from this DNA's translation at residue 20, which points to a read error; the protein shown is made from the DNA. The V and J genes are TRDV1 and TRDJ1, with 13 bases lining up with TRDD3. The J gene is absent in TCRdb and was assigned here via DNA matching to germline. V shed 5 bases, J shed 8 bases, and the junction held 35 bases outside the gene matches. Looked up from germline, CDR1 is TSWWSYY and CDR2 is QGS. This CDR3 is built from 24 residues. The CDR3 is CALGNRGWPSSRGTGGYAVRKLIF. The CDR3 DNA reads TGTGCTCTTGGGAACCGAGGGTGGCCTTCCTCACGGGGTACTGGGGGATACGCGGTTAGAAAACTCATCTTT.

This clone appeared a few times. This likely stems from a read error, as it lies one base from a far larger clone. The same CDR3 arises from other DNA sequences in this sample as well. CDR3 DNA: TGTGCCTCCAGAAACCCCCTTTCCTACCCCACCCCTTACTGGGGGATCTTTTTGACGGCACAACTCTTCTTT. Its translation: CASRNPLSYPTPYWGIFLTAQLFF. This chain uses TRDV3 with TRDJ2, with 10 bases identical to TRDD3. Matching the DNA to germline supplied the J gene, which TCRdb does not give. From germline, CDR1 is TVYSNPD and CDR2 GDNSRS (reference sequence). The CDR3 length is 24 residues.

Concerning this clone itself: A read error likely explains this, since a far larger clone differs by one base. The sample carries other DNA sequences with the same CDR3. The chain joins TRDV1 to TRDJ1; the match to TRDD3 covers 11 bases. Since TCRdb gives no J gene, matching the DNA to germline was used here to assign it. CDR3 length: 17 residues. Germline CDR1 TSWWSYY, CDR2 QGS. The CDR3 loop is CALGELPHILGDMELIF. CDR3 nucleotides: TGTGCCCTTGGGGAACTCCCCCATATACTGGGGGATATGGAACTCATCTTT.

The sample holds a few counts of this clone. The protein TCRdb lists belongs to a much larger clone and differs from this DNA's translation at residue 18, which points to a read error; the protein shown is made from the DNA. The V gene is given as TRDV1, and no J gene call is available; TRDD3, the table's D call, was not compared with the DNA. Germline loops: CDR1 TSWWSYY, CDR2 QGS. This CDR3 contains 20 residues. The CDR3 region is CALGGRSVFLYRNGDLKPIF. The CDR3 DNA reads as TGTGCTCTTGGGGGACGCTCCGTATTCCTATACCGTAATGGCGACCTTAAACCCATCTTT.

In the case of this clone: The TCRdb record carries a much larger clone's protein, which differs from this DNA's translation at residue 12; a read error is the likely cause, and the protein listed here is the DNA translation. The rearrangement uses TRDV1 and TRDJ1; 9 bases match TRDD3. TCRdb carries no J gene annotation; the J gene was assigned here by matching the DNA with germline. The CDR3 covers 23 residues. Germline CDR1 and CDR2: TSWWSYY and QGS. The V segment lost 1 base and the J segment 7 bases; nucleotides outside the gene matches: 31. The CDR3 DNA is TGTGCTCTTGGGGAACCAGTTACCCTTAAAGCCTCCTTGCGCCGGGGGATACTGGGTAAACTCATCTTT. Its translation is CALGEPVTLKASLRRGILGKLIF.

Concerning this clone: The protein that TCRdb holds for this DNA derives from a much larger clone and differs from the translated DNA at residue 8, which likely indicates a read error; the protein shown here is translated from the DNA. The CDR3 coding sequence is TGTGCTCTTGGGGATTTCTTTACTTTCCCTTTCCGCCCACTCCGACCGACTCCATTTACCGATAAACTCATCTTT. Protein: CALGDFFTFPFRPLRPTPFTDKLIF. This sequence joins TRDV1 and TRDJ1, with D uncertain. Here the J gene came from matching the DNA to germline, since TCRdb omits it. Germline-derived CDR1 and CDR2 are TSWWSYY and QGS. The CDR3 extends over 25 amino acids. Trimming stripped 3 bases from V and 2 bases from J, with 43 bases between.

The rearrangement uses TRDV1 and TRDJ1, with 7 bases fitting TRDD3. TCRdb leaves out the J gene; it was filled in here by matching the DNA to germline. This CDR3 contains 16 residues. Germline V lookup: CDR1 TSWWSYY, CDR2 QGS. The junction had 8 bases not matched to a gene; V was cut back by 4 bases and J by 0 bases. For the CDR3, the DNA is TGTGCTCTTGGGGGGGGGGGGATCAAGTACACCGATAAACTCATCTTT. It is translated as CALGGGGIKYTDKLIF.

In this sample, this clone turned up a few times. The chain has TRAV38-2/DV8 and TRDJ1; 13 nucleotides agree with TRDD3. The J gene, left out of TCRdb, was set here by checking the DNA against germline. The CDR3 contains 20 residues. V dropped 0 bases and J dropped 0; count of bases not matched to a gene: 11. In germline, CDR1 is TSESDYY, CDR2 QEAYKQQN. This chain's CDR3 is CAYRSASLLGDTLYTDKLIF. DNA for the CDR3: TGTGCTTATAGGAGCGCGAGCCTACTGGGGGATACGCTGTACACCGATAAACTCATCTTT.

This clone was observed many times. Different DNA sequences within this sample yield the same CDR3. The V and J genes are TRDV1 and TRDJ1; 9 bases line up with TRDD3. TCRdb supplies no J gene; here it was assigned by aligning the nucleotide sequence to germline. V shed 0 bases and J 0 bases; nucleotides not matched to a gene: 14. The CDR3 totals 20 residues. Germline V CDR1 and CDR2: TSWWSYY, QGS. Written as DNA, the CDR3 is TGTGCTCTTGGGGAACTCATCCTACGCCCTGGGGGATTCTACACCGATAAACTCATCTTT. It encodes CALGELILRPGGFYTDKLIF.

With respect to this clone: TCRdb's entry gives the protein of a much larger clone, which mismatches this DNA's translation at residue 10, likely from a read error; the protein reported here is translated from the DNA. The chain joins TRDV1 to TRDJ1, with 8 bases identical to TRDD3. Here the J gene came from matching the DNA to germline, since TCRdb omits it. The CDR3 has 17 amino acids. Losses at the gene ends were 1 base for V and 0 bases for J; bases not matched to a gene: 7. Germline V CDR1 and CDR2: TSWWSYY, QGS. Here the CDR3 DNA reads TGTGCTCTTGGGGAACATGACTGGGGGCCGAACACCGATAAACTCATCTTT. Amino acid sequence: CALGEHDWGPNTDKLIF.

Note on this clone: The TCRdb protein, from a much larger clone, departs from this DNA's translation at residue 19, likely by read error; the protein shown derives from the DNA. This chain links TRDV3 with TRDJ1; 8 bases align to TRDD3. The J gene, absent from TCRdb, was called here by matching the DNA to germline. This CDR3 region has 23 residues. The germline gives CDR1 TVYSNPD, CDR2 GDNSRS (reference sequence). For the CDR3, the DNA is TGTGCCTTTATCTCTCGCGCCTACATCAATTCTTACTGGGGGTCCCGGTACACCGGTAAACTCATCTTT. Its translation is CAFISRAYINSYWGSRYTGKLIF.

In this sample, this clone turned up a few times. TCRdb shows a much larger clone's protein in place of this DNA's translation, and the two differ at residue 9, likely through a read error; the protein shown is translated from the DNA. The rearrangement uses TRDV2 and TRDJ1; D possibly corresponds to TRDD3 (5 bases). This CDR3 spans 20 amino acids. V was shortened by 0 bases and J by 0 bases, with 25 bases between the two germline ends. Germline V gene lookup returns CDR1 GEAIGNYY and CDR2 EKD. CDR3 DNA sequence: TGTGCCTGTGACACCCTCCAGGTGAGTACTGGTGGTCAATACACCGATAAACTCATCTTT. Protein sequence: CACDTLQVSTGGQYTDKLIF.

This clone was counted a few times. The protein given by TCRdb reflects a much larger clone and differs at residue 9 from this DNA's translation, likely from a read error; the protein shown is the DNA's translation. The J gene is TRDJ1, the V gene TRDV1; D gene ambiguous. The J gene, absent from TCRdb, was called here by matching the DNA to germline. The CDR3 has 15 residues. V was pared by 2 bases and J by 1 base, with 11 bases between. The germline V gene has CDR1 TSWWSYY and CDR2 QGS. CDR3 region: CALGEYFEGTDKLIF. The CDR3 bases are TGTGCTCTTGGGGAATACTTCGAAGGCACCGATAAACTCATCTTT.